This TCR beta chain was retrieved from a study of cytotoxic CD8 clonotypes in ibrutinib-treated CLL. Regarding this clone: Its cognate antigen is unknown.

Sequenced by immunoSEQ multiplex PCR; TCRdb stores in-frame clones only, minus some. The sample yields fewer than 150,000 clones, roughly 80% seen once. Study results and caveats: Rising at ibrutinib response, clonality subsequently fell back toward baseline at progression. Shared public clonotypes were rare, and on treatment they either got smaller or stayed the same.

This sequence was found in a human donor with chronic lymphocytic leukemia. Material: PBMCs, obtained after 24 months of ibrutinib treatment.

CDR3 in amino acids: CASSPMAAAETGELFF. The CDR3 coding sequence is TGTGCCAGCTCACCAATGGCGGCTGCGGAGACCGGGGAGCTGTTTTTT. The chain uses TRBV18 and TRBJ2-2; D gene unclear. The CDR3 loop spans 16 amino acids. V was clipped by 2 bases and J by 5 bases, with 15 bases between them. CDR1 and CDR2 (germline): KGHSH, LQKENI.